These T cell receptor beta chains were read from a single sample in a study of cytomegalovirus exposure and HLA in healthy donors. TCRdb's copy holds only in-frame clones and misses some; the assay was immunoSEQ multiplex PCR. The data show around 140,000 clones, with about 79% seen just once and about 2% held by the top ten. The sequenced sample was PBMCs. These receptors were collected from a female donor in good health and CMV-seropositive. CDR3s include the opening cysteine and the closing phenylalanine or tryptophan. Fields, in order: D gene, V gene, J gene, clone size, CDR3 length, CDR3 DNA, CDR3 protein. A D gene is named only where the DNA matches it firmly. Only part of the rows carry a size: once, few, many, or a class if the clone is expanded.

d_gene: TRBD1; v_gene: TRBV5-1; j_gene: TRBJ2-7; abundance: NA; len: 14; CDR3nt: TGCGCCAGCAGCCGGTGGGACAGGGGCTACGAGCAGTACTTC; CDR3aa: CASSRWDRGYEQYF
d_gene: TRBD2; v_gene: TRBV5-1; j_gene: TRBJ2-1; abundance: NA; len: 14; CDR3nt: TGCGCCAGCAGCTTTGTGGGAGGGAACAATGGGCAGTTCTTC; CDR3aa: CASSFVGGNNGQFF
d_gene: NA; v_gene: TRBV19; j_gene: TRBJ2-3; abundance: once; len: 15; CDR3nt: TGTGCCACTATAGGAAAGCGGAGGGGGCTTGCTACGCAGTATTTT; CDR3aa: CATIGKRRGLATQYF
d_gene: NA; v_gene: TRBV7-9; j_gene: TRBJ2-3; abundance: NA; len: 16; CDR3nt: TGTGCCAGCAGCTTAGTTCCGGGAATACGAATAGATACGCAGTATTTT; CDR3aa: CASSLVPGIRIDTQYF
d_gene: NA; v_gene: TRBV30; j_gene: TRBJ1-3; abundance: NA; len: 14; CDR3nt: TGTGCCTGGAGCAGTCGTCTCTCTGGAAACACCATATATTTT; CDR3aa: CAWSSRLSGNTIYF
d_gene: NA; v_gene: TRBV6-4; j_gene: TRBJ1-1; abundance: NA; len: 13; CDR3nt: TGTGCCAGCAGCACAGGGATTAACACTGAAGCTTTCTTT; CDR3aa: CASSTGINTEAFF
d_gene: NA; v_gene: TRBV6-6; j_gene: TRBJ2-2; abundance: NA; len: 16; CDR3nt: TGTGCCAGCAGTTACTCATGGCAGGAGAACACCGGGGAGCTGTTTTTT; CDR3aa: CASSYSWQENTGELFF
d_gene: TRBD1; v_gene: TRBV28; j_gene: TRBJ1-2; abundance: NA; len: 12; CDR3nt: TGTGCCACCCACAGGGGAAACTATGGCTACACCTTC; CDR3aa: CATHRGNYGYTF
d_gene: TRBD2; v_gene: TRBV9; j_gene: TRBJ2-2; abundance: once; len: 15; CDR3nt: TGTGCCAGCAGCGTAGATAGCGGGGGCACCGGGGAGCTGTTTTTT; CDR3aa: CASSVDSGGTGELFF
d_gene: TRBD1; v_gene: TRBV27; j_gene: TRBJ1-6; abundance: NA; len: 11; CDR3nt: TGTGCCAGCAAAGACAGGGGGCGACCCCACTTT; CDR3aa: CASKDRGRPHF
d_gene: TRBD1; v_gene: TRBV30; j_gene: TRBJ1-1; abundance: NA; len: 18; CDR3nt: TGTGCCTGGAGTGCTGACAGGGGCAGACCTGAATTGAACACTGAAGCTTTCTTT; CDR3aa: CAWSADRGRPELNTEAFF
d_gene: TRBD1; v_gene: TRBV5-1; j_gene: TRBJ2-5; abundance: few; len: 15; CDR3nt: TGCGCCAGCAGCCGCGGACAGGACGGGCGAGAGACCCAGTACTTC; CDR3aa: CASSRGQDGRETQYF
d_gene: TRBD2; v_gene: TRBV5-1; j_gene: TRBJ2-1; abundance: few; len: 14; CDR3nt: TGCGCCAGCAGCGGGAGCGGGGACTACAATGAGCAGTTCTTC; CDR3aa: CASSGSGDYNEQFF
d_gene: TRBD1; v_gene: TRBV14; j_gene: TRBJ1-2; abundance: NA; len: 17; CDR3nt: TGTGCCAGCAGCCAAGCCGCTTGGGGACAGGGTGGCTATGGCTACACCTTC; CDR3aa: CASSQAAWGQGGYGYTF
d_gene: NA; v_gene: TRBV5-4; j_gene: TRBJ2-2; abundance: NA; len: 18; CDR3nt: TGTGCCAGCAGCTTGTATAAAGGGACGGGGACTTCCACCGGGGAGCTGTTTTTT; CDR3aa: CASSLYKGTGTSTGELFF
d_gene: TRBD2; v_gene: TRBV6-1; j_gene: TRBJ2-1; abundance: NA; len: 15; CDR3nt: TGTGCCAGCAGTGTGGCCGATAGCGGGGCGGATGAGCAGTTCTTC; CDR3aa: CASSVADSGADEQFF
d_gene: TRBD2; v_gene: TRBV11-2; j_gene: TRBJ2-1; abundance: NA; len: 16; CDR3nt: TGTGCCAGCAGCTTAGGGGGAGGGACTATGGCCAATGAGCAGTTCTTC; CDR3aa: CASSLGGGTMANEQFF
d_gene: NA; v_gene: TRBV7-8; j_gene: TRBJ2-7; abundance: NA; len: 13; CDR3nt: TGTGCCAGCAGCTTGGGCAGATTCTACGAGCAGTACTTC; CDR3aa: CASSLGRFYEQYF
d_gene: NA; v_gene: TRBV2; j_gene: TRBJ1-4; abundance: NA; len: 16; CDR3nt: TGTGCCAGCAGGGCCCCTTACGGGAATCGGGGAGAAAAACTGTTTTTT; CDR3aa: CASRAPYGNRGEKLFF
d_gene: TRBD1; v_gene: TRBV19; j_gene: TRBJ2-7; abundance: NA; len: 14; CDR3nt: TGTGCCAGTAGTAAACAGGGGGGTGGCTACGAGCAGTACTTC; CDR3aa: CASSKQGGGYEQYF
d_gene: TRBD2; v_gene: TRBV11-2; j_gene: TRBJ2-4; abundance: NA; len: 13; CDR3nt: TGTGCCACAAGCGGGGTAGCCAAAAACATTCAGTACTTC; CDR3aa: CATSGVAKNIQYF
d_gene: TRBD1; v_gene: TRBV18; j_gene: TRBJ2-1; abundance: NA; len: 13; CDR3nt: TGTGCCAGCGGACAGGGGGCTTACAATGAGCAGTTCTTC; CDR3aa: CASGQGAYNEQFF
d_gene: TRBD1; v_gene: TRBV2; j_gene: TRBJ2-2; abundance: NA; len: 15; CDR3nt: TGTGCCAGCAGTGAGGGACAGGGGGCCACCGGGGAGCTGTTTTTT; CDR3aa: CASSEGQGATGELFF
d_gene: TRBD1; v_gene: TRBV19; j_gene: TRBJ1-1; abundance: once; len: 18; CDR3nt: TGTGCCAGTAGCGACAGGGGGCGGGGGTTTGGGGTGAACACTGAAGCTTTCTTT; CDR3aa: CASSDRGRGFGVNTEAFF
d_gene: TRBD1; v_gene: TRBV13; j_gene: TRBJ1-4; abundance: once; len: 14; CDR3nt: TGTGCCAGCAGCCTCAGACAGGGGAATGAAAAACTGTTTTTT; CDR3aa: CASSLRQGNEKLFF
d_gene: NA; v_gene: TRBV29-1; j_gene: TRBJ1-4; abundance: once; len: 14; CDR3nt: TGCAGCGTTGTGGAGCCAGCAACTAATGAAAAACTGTTTTTT; CDR3aa: CSVVEPATNEKLFF
d_gene: NA; v_gene: TRBV18; j_gene: TRBJ2-3; abundance: once; len: 13; CDR3nt: TGTGCCAGCTCACGGGGGGGCGCAGATACGCAGTATTTT; CDR3aa: CASSRGGADTQYF
d_gene: NA; v_gene: TRBV30; j_gene: TRBJ2-7; abundance: once; len: 11; CDR3nt: TGTGCTTACGAAGGGGCGTACGAGCAGTACTTC; CDR3aa: CAYEGAYEQYF
d_gene: NA; v_gene: TRBV6-6; j_gene: TRBJ2-6; abundance: NA; len: 15; CDR3nt: TGTGCCAGCAGTCTACAGGGCTCTGGGGCCAACGTCCTGACTTTC; CDR3aa: CASSLQGSGANVLTF
d_gene: NA; v_gene: TRBV18; j_gene: TRBJ2-1; abundance: NA; len: 16; CDR3nt: TGTGCCAGCTCACCCTATGGCGGGGACTCCTACAATGAGCAGTTCTTC; CDR3aa: CASSPYGGDSYNEQFF